This T cell receptor (beta chain) emerged from a study of blood T cell repertoires in COVID-19. About the research overall: PBMCs, B-cell-depleted T cells, or T cells provided the cDNA or gDNA that made up the material.

This clone came up a few times. Germline CDR1 GTSNPN, CDR2 SVGIG (reference sequence). The CDR3 is 13 amino acids. V was trimmed by 5 bases and J by 6 bases, leaving 16 bases between them. While infection was still active, Seattle patients were enrolled and then followed longitudinally. Here immunoSEQ multiplex PCR was the method, and the copy in TCRdb shows in-frame clones only, minus some. The sample records some 49,000 clones, under 90% being singletons. This clonotype was obtained from a woman of 80 years or more with COVID-19, enrolled during active disease. The V call is TRBV30, the J call TRBJ1-2; no clear D. Sequencing was done on a sample of peripheral blood. CDR3 protein: CAWALGGLNGYTF. The CDR3 bases are TGTGCCTGGGCGCTGGGAGGGCTGAATGGCTACACCTTC.